A selection of T cell receptor beta chains follows, all from one sample in a study of blood T cell repertoires in COVID-19. Using immunoSEQ multiplex PCR, the repertoire was profiled, and TCRdb retains in-frame clones only, with some absent. The sample shows about 150,000 clones, 65% to 90% of them seen only once. Input material: peripheral blood. These receptors came from a man between 65 and 79 years old with acute or convalescent COVID-19. Each CDR3 is given with its conserved first and last residue. A D gene is named only where the DNA matches it firmly. Not all rows give a size; the values are once, few, many and, for expanded clones, a class.

D gene: TRBD1; V gene: TRBV7-2; J gene: TRBJ1-6; clone size: NA; CDR3 protein: CASSYRGLYSPLHF; CDR3 DNA: TGTGCCAGCAGCTACAGGGGGCTTTATTCACCCCTCCACTTT
D gene: TRBD1; V gene: TRBV2; J gene: TRBJ2-2; clone size: NA; CDR3 protein: CASSGQGAYTGELFF; CDR3 DNA: TGTGCCAGCAGTGGACAGGGGGCATACACCGGGGAGCTGTTTTTT
D gene: TRBD2; V gene: TRBV18; J gene: TRBJ2-3; clone size: NA; CDR3 protein: CASSPRPSGLTDTQYF; CDR3 DNA: TGTGCCAGCTCACCACGGCCTAGCGGACTCACAGATACGCAGTATTTT
D gene: NA; V gene: TRBV6-6; J gene: TRBJ2-7; clone size: few; CDR3 protein: CASTPTRAYEQYF; CDR3 DNA: TGTGCCAGCACTCCGACTAGGGCCTACGAGCAGTACTTC
D gene: NA; V gene: TRBV14; J gene: TRBJ2-1; clone size: NA; CDR3 protein: CASSQDSRGAGRNEQFF; CDR3 DNA: TGTGCCAGCAGCCAAGATAGTAGAGGGGCGGGAAGGAATGAGCAGTTCTTC
D gene: NA; V gene: TRBV28; J gene: TRBJ1-2; clone size: NA; CDR3 protein: CASSSTARHGYTF; CDR3 DNA: TGTGCCAGCAGTTCGACAGCCCGTCATGGCTACACCTTC
D gene: NA; V gene: TRBV2; J gene: TRBJ2-3; clone size: NA; CDR3 protein: CASTGAGSTDTQYF; CDR3 DNA: TGTGCCAGCACAGGGGCAGGAAGCACAGATACGCAGTATTTT
D gene: NA; V gene: TRBV4-2; J gene: TRBJ1-5; clone size: once; CDR3 protein: CASSQDWRARPINQPQHF; CDR3 DNA: TGTGCCAGCAGCCAAGACTGGAGGGCGCGGCCCATCAATCAGCCCCAGCATTTT
D gene: TRBD1; V gene: TRBV24-1; J gene: TRBJ2-1; clone size: NA; CDR3 protein: CATSEPGQGGWSGEQFF; CDR3 DNA: TGTGCCACCAGTGAGCCGGGACAGGGGGGATGGAGTGGTGAGCAGTTCTTC
D gene: NA; V gene: TRBV27; J gene: TRBJ1-5; clone size: few; CDR3 protein: CASSLGSGSQPQHF; CDR3 DNA: TGTGCCAGCAGTTTAGGCTCAGGGTCGCAGCCCCAGCATTTT
D gene: NA; V gene: TRBV28; J gene: TRBJ1-6; clone size: NA; CDR3 protein: CASSPSGTQNSPLHF; CDR3 DNA: TGTGCCAGCAGTCCATCCGGGACACAAAATTCACCCCTCCACTTT
D gene: NA; V gene: TRBV5-1; J gene: TRBJ1-2; clone size: NA; CDR3 protein: CASSSDSNYGYTF; CDR3 DNA: TGCGCCAGCAGCTCAGACTCTAACTATGGCTACACCTTC
D gene: NA; V gene: TRBV5-8; J gene: TRBJ1-2; clone size: NA; CDR3 protein: CASSLMGRVWGYTF; CDR3 DNA: TGTGCCAGCAGCTTGATGGGCAGGGTGTGGGGCTACACCTTC
D gene: TRBD2; V gene: TRBV6-1; J gene: TRBJ2-3; clone size: NA; CDR3 protein: CASSENGLAGGTDTQYF; CDR3 DNA: TGTGCCAGCAGTGAAAATGGTCTAGCGGGAGGTACAGATACGCAGTATTTT
D gene: NA; V gene: TRBV7-9; J gene: TRBJ1-5; clone size: few; CDR3 protein: CASSLEGDQPQHF; CDR3 DNA: TGTGCCAGCAGCTTAGAGGGGGATCAGCCCCAGCATTTT
D gene: TRBD2; V gene: TRBV6-2/TRBV6-3; J gene: TRBJ2-1; clone size: NA; CDR3 protein: CASTPSGPKQFF; CDR3 DNA: TGTGCCAGCACCCCTAGCGGGCCAAAGCAGTTCTTC
D gene: NA; V gene: TRBV4-1; J gene: TRBJ2-1; clone size: NA; CDR3 protein: CASSQDPGPRSNEQFF; CDR3 DNA: TGCGCCAGCAGCCAAGATCCCGGTCCTCGGTCCAATGAGCAGTTCTTC
D gene: TRBD2; V gene: TRBV9; J gene: TRBJ2-1; clone size: NA; CDR3 protein: CASSAVLAGGSYNEQFF; CDR3 DNA: TGTGCCAGCAGCGCCGTACTAGCGGGAGGGTCCTACAATGAGCAGTTCTTC
D gene: TRBD2; V gene: TRBV7-2; J gene: TRBJ2-1; clone size: NA; CDR3 protein: CASSITSGRGEQFF; CDR3 DNA: TGTGCCAGCAGCATAACTAGCGGGAGAGGTGAGCAGTTCTTC
D gene: NA; V gene: TRBV19; J gene: TRBJ1-5; clone size: few; CDR3 protein: CASSIDRGNQPQHF; CDR3 DNA: TGTGCCAGTAGTATAGACAGGGGCAATCAGCCCCAGCATTTT
D gene: TRBD2; V gene: TRBV9; J gene: TRBJ2-3; clone size: NA; CDR3 protein: CASSVAGLAGGLSTDTQYF; CDR3 DNA: TGTGCCAGCAGCGTAGCGGGACTAGCGGGAGGTCTAAGCACAGATACGCAGTATTTT
D gene: NA; V gene: TRBV19; J gene: TRBJ2-7; clone size: NA; CDR3 protein: CARGPFSLLQRYEQYF; CDR3 DNA: TGTGCCAGGGGGCCCTTTTCGCTCCTACAAAGGTACGAGCAGTACTTC
D gene: TRBD2; V gene: TRBV4-1; J gene: TRBJ2-6; clone size: NA; CDR3 protein: CASSQEGGVSGANVLTF; CDR3 DNA: TGCGCCAGCAGCCAAGAGGGGGGGGTCTCTGGGGCCAACGTCCTGACTTTC
D gene: TRBD2; V gene: TRBV28; J gene: TRBJ2-1; clone size: once; CDR3 protein: CASRSAGGRVHEQFF; CDR3 DNA: TGTGCCAGCAGATCCGCGGGCGGGAGGGTCCATGAGCAGTTCTTC
D gene: TRBD1; V gene: TRBV19; J gene: TRBJ1-1; clone size: NA; CDR3 protein: CASSIYGTGTDTEAFF; CDR3 DNA: TGTGCCAGTAGTATATATGGGACAGGCACCGACACTGAAGCTTTCTTT
D gene: TRBD1; V gene: TRBV18; J gene: TRBJ2-7; clone size: NA; CDR3 protein: CASSPRDRGSYEQYF; CDR3 DNA: TGTGCCAGCTCACCTCGGGACAGGGGCTCCTACGAGCAGTACTTC
D gene: NA; V gene: TRBV4-3; J gene: TRBJ2-3; clone size: once; CDR3 protein: CASSTQTGRTDTQYF; CDR3 DNA: TGCGCCAGCAGCACCCAGACAGGGAGGACAGATACGCAGTATTTT
D gene: TRBD2; V gene: TRBV7-2; J gene: TRBJ2-5; clone size: once; CDR3 protein: CASSLGLAGQETQYF; CDR3 DNA: TGTGCCAGCAGCTTGGGACTAGCGGGTCAAGAGACCCAGTACTTC
D gene: TRBD2; V gene: TRBV7-2; J gene: TRBJ2-2; clone size: NA; CDR3 protein: CASSTGTSGVTGELFF; CDR3 DNA: TGTGCCAGCAGCACCGGGACTAGCGGAGTCACCGGGGAGCTGTTTTTT